A selection of T cell receptor beta chains follows, all from one sample in a study of T-cell memory formation after mild COVID-19. MiXCR, run by TCRdb on the 5' RACE reads, gives a single entry per CDR3 protein. The table has 250,000 to 350,000 distinct CDR3 sequences, 15% to 20% seen once. Sequenced sample: PBMCs or a T cell subset sorted from them (not recorded which). These receptors all come from a man aged 18 to 29 who had mild COVID-19 (a few samples of this study predate the infection). Cell type and time point are not known. CDR3s include the opening cysteine and the closing phenylalanine or tryptophan. Each record gives: D gene, clone size, V gene, J gene, CDR3 DNA, CDR3 protein. The D gene is left open where the match is weak. Clone size is shown for a subset of rows, as once, few, many or a class of expanded clone.

>.|.|TRBV7-3|TRBJ2-2
TGTGCCAGCAGCTCCCTCGGGAGAGGGTACACCGGGGAGCTGTTTTTT
CASSSLGRGYTGELFF
>.|many|TRBV7-6|TRBJ2-2
TGTGCCAGCGGGGGGCAAAACTCCGGGGAGCTGTTTTTT
CASGGQNSGELFF
>TRBD1|.|TRBV4-1|TRBJ1-6
TGCGCCAGCAGCCACCACCGGGACAGGGATTATTCACCCCTCCACTTT
CASSHHRDRDYSPLHF
>.|many|TRBV11-2|TRBJ2-1
TGTGCCAGCAGCTTAGCCGGACATGAGCAGTTCTTC
CASSLAGHEQFF
>.|.|TRBV4-3|TRBJ1-6
TGCGCCAGCAGCCAAAGGCCCCCCAGTTTGAATTCACCCCTCCACTTT
CASSQRPPSLNSPLHF
>.|many|TRBV5-1|TRBJ1-6
TGCGCCAGCAGCTTGGAAGGGTGGAATTCACCCCTCCACTTT
CASSLEGWNSPLHF
>.|.|TRBV19|TRBJ1-1
TGTGCCAGTAGTCACCCGGAAGGGGCCATGAACACTGAAGCTTTCTTT
CASSHPEGAMNTEAFF
>.|few|TRBV12-3/TRBV12-4|TRBJ2-5
TGTGCCAGCAGTTACGGGGGCGAAGAGACCCAGTACTTC
CASSYGGEETQYF
>.|.|TRBV11-2|TRBJ1-1
TGTGCCAGCAGCTTATCTTCGAGGAAGAACACTGAAGCTTTCTTT
CASSLSSRKNTEAFF
>.|.|TRBV4-1|TRBJ2-2
TGCGCCAGCAGCCAGGCCTTTGGGTCCGGGGAGCTGTTTTTT
CASSQAFGSGELFF
>TRBD1|few|TRBV2|TRBJ2-3
TGTGCCAGCAGTGAGCAGGGGGCCACAGATACGCAGTATTTT
CASSEQGATDTQYF
>TRBD1|.|TRBV7-8|TRBJ1-2
TGTGCCAGCAGCCCGGGGACAGGGGGCGCGCCTAACTATGGCTACACCTTC
CASSPGTGGAPNYGYTF
>.|.|TRBV21-1|TRBJ2-3
TGTGCCAGCGCTCCAGATACGCAGTATTTT
CASAPDTQYF
>.|.|TRBV20-1|TRBJ2-7
TGCAGTGTAGAAGGGGGGAGCTACGAGCAGTACTTC
CSVEGGSYEQYF
>TRBD1|.|TRBV7-6|TRBJ1-5
TGTGCCAGCAGTCTTGACAGGGGGCGAGATCAGCCCCAGCATTTT
CASSLDRGRDQPQHF
>TRBD2|.|TRBV12-3/TRBV12-4|TRBJ2-7
TGTGCCAGCAGTTTCCACGGGGGGGCAGTAGGAGAGCAGTACTTC
CASSFHGGAVGEQYF
>TRBD2|.|TRBV29-1|TRBJ2-1
TGCAGCGTTGTCACTAGCGGGGGGGCCCTCGGCGAGCAGTTCTTC
CSVVTSGGALGEQFF
>.|.|TRBV3-1|TRBJ2-3
TGTGCCAGCAGCCAAGTGGGCGGTTACACAGATACGCAGTATTTT
CASSQVGGYTDTQYF
>TRBD1|few|TRBV20-1|TRBJ2-7
TGCAGTGCTATCCCCGGACAGGGAACCTACGAGCAGTACTTC
CSAIPGQGTYEQYF
>.|.|TRBV7-2|TRBJ2-5
TGTGCCAGCAGCCCCCAACTCAGGACCCAGTACTTC
CASSPQLRTQYF
>.|.|TRBV5-1|TRBJ2-5
TGCGCCAGCAGCTTGTCGGGGATCGAAGAGACCCAGTACTTC
CASSLSGIEETQYF
>.|.|TRBV2|TRBJ1-1
TGTGCCAGCAGTCGGGCCCGAGGCACTGAAGCTTTCTTT
CASSRARGTEAFF
>.|few|TRBV7-9|TRBJ2-1
TGTGCCAGCAGCGTATTTCTCGGGAATGAGCAGTTCTTC
CASSVFLGNEQFF
>.|few|TRBV13|TRBJ1-2
TGTGCCAGCAGCTTACGTGGGGGGCCCGTCCTTTTGGGCTACACCTTC
CASSLRGGPVLLGYTF
>.|.|TRBV5-3|TRBJ1-1
TGTGCCAGAAGCTTGGCCGGCGTTGAAGCTTTCTTT
CARSLAGVEAFF
>.|.|TRBV27|TRBJ1-5
TGTGCCAGCAGTTTCCAAGCCAATCAGCCCCAGCATTTT
CASSFQANQPQHF
>TRBD1|.|TRBV19|TRBJ1-2
TGTGCCAGCACACCGGACAGGGGTGCCTATGGCTACACCTTC
CASTPDRGAYGYTF
>.|.|TRBV5-1|TRBJ2-7
TGCGCCAGCAGCTCCGACCCCGGTTCTAGATGGGAGCAGTACTTC
CASSSDPGSRWEQYF
>.|.|TRBV6-5|TRBJ1-2
TGTGCCAGCAGTACCCCCGGTCGCTCTCGGCACTTC
CASSTPGRSRHF
>TRBD1|many|TRBV12-3/TRBV12-4|TRBJ1-6
TGTGCCAGCAGTTTAAGGACAGGGGGCGCCGGTGAAGGGTCACCCCTCCACTTT
CASSLRTGGAGEGSPLHF
>.|.|TRBV4-1|TRBJ2-7
TGCGCCAGCAGCCAAGATCTAACTAGGATTTTCTCCTACGAGCAGTACTTC
CASSQDLTRIFSYEQYF
>.|once|TRBV10-3|TRBJ2-7
TGTGCCATCAAGGACTGGGCCGAGCAGTACTTC
CAIKDWAEQYF
>.|.|TRBV5-1|TRBJ1-1
TGCGCCAGCAGCTTGCGGGACGGAATGAACACTGAAGCTTTCTTT
CASSLRDGMNTEAFF